This T cell receptor (beta chain) was profiled in a study of molecular identifiers for immune sequencing clone quantification. In this sample, this clonotype turned up a few times. The antigen is unknown. Germline V lookup: CDR1 MDHEN, CDR2 SYDVKM. The CDR3 is made up of 16 amino acids. V gave up 5 bases and J gave up 6 bases; unmatched junction bases: 11. MiXCR, applied by TCRdb to the PCR reads, yields one record per CDR3 protein. The table has about 500,000 distinct CDR3 sequences, about a fifth seen once; the top ten hold 0.7% to 1%. Study-wide points: Over 99% of effector molecules, yet under 1% of naive-cell molecules, were held by clones above 20 RNA copies.

Sequencing was done on a sample of naive CD8+ T cells from blood, with Jurkat cell RNA spiked in. Subset denoted: FACS-sorted CD8+CD4-CCR7+CD45RA+ naive T cells. V is TRBV28 and J is TRBJ2-3; 10 bases align to TRBD2. This receptor was obtained from a human donor in good health. Some libraries in this study had Jurkat cell RNA spiked in. The CDR3 loop is CASSPLAGEDMDTQYF. CDR3 nucleotides: TGTGCCAGCAGTCCCCTAGCGGGGGAGGACATGGATACGCAGTATTTT.